This is a list of T cell receptor beta chains from one sample in a study of cytomegalovirus exposure and HLA in healthy donors. Produced via immunoSEQ multiplex PCR; TCRdb's table is partial and in-frame only. The sample comprises about 330,000 clones, 86% of which are singletons, and 0.7% to 0.85% rests with the top ten. Material: PBMCs. Every receptor here comes from a woman in her late teens or twenties in good health and CMV-seronegative. The CDR3 runs from the conserved cysteine through the conserved F or W. A D gene is named only where the DNA matches it firmly. Expanded clones get a size class; other rows say once, few or many, or leave the size out.

>TRBD2|TRBJ2-7|TRBV11-2|.
TGTGCCAGCAGCCTCGGACTAGCGGGAGGGAGCTCAGAGAGGGAGCAGTACTTC
CASSLGLAGGSSEREQYF
>TRBD1|TRBJ1-5|TRBV18|few
TGTGCCAGCTCACCAGCGGACAGGGGCTTCGGTCAGCCCCAGCATTTT
CASSPADRGFGQPQHF
>TRBD1|TRBJ2-7|TRBV19|.
TGTGCCAGTAGCCCAACAGGGGGCCAATCCTACGAGCAGTACTTC
CASSPTGGQSYEQYF
>TRBD2|TRBJ2-7|TRBV19|once
TGTGCCAGTAGTATCGGGGGGCTAGCGGGATACGAGCAGTACTTC
CASSIGGLAGYEQYF
>TRBD1|TRBJ2-7|TRBV9|.
TGTGCCAGCAGCCGGGACAGGGGGCTCTACGAGCAGTACTTC
CASSRDRGLYEQYF
>TRBD2|TRBJ2-7|TRBV7-9|.
TGTGCCAGCAGCCACGGACTAGCGGGAGTCGAGCAGTACTTC
CASSHGLAGVEQYF
>.|TRBJ2-7|TRBV29-1|.
TGCAGCGTTGGACACCCACAAACCTACGAGCAGTACTTC
CSVGHPQTYEQYF
>.|TRBJ1-4|TRBV5-8|.
TGTGCCAGCAGCCGAGGACTTAGTTCGTCTAATGAAAAACTGTTTTTT
CASSRGLSSSNEKLFF
>TRBD2|TRBJ2-7|TRBV5-6|.
TGTGCCAGCAGCTTGCGGGCAGCGGGAGGGTACTACGAGCAGTACTTC
CASSLRAAGGYYEQYF
>.|TRBJ2-7|TRBV4-2|.
TGTGCCAGCAGCCGAACCGGGACACTCTCCTACGAGCAGTACTTC
CASSRTGTLSYEQYF
>TRBD2|TRBJ2-5|TRBV28|.
TGTGCCAGCAGTTGGCAGCGGGAGGGCGGGACCCAGTACTTC
CASSWQREGGTQYF
>.|TRBJ1-1|TRBV6-5|once
TGTGCCAGCAGTTACTCTCCTGTAAGTGAGGGTGAAGCTTTCTTT
CASSYSPVSEGEAFF
>TRBD1|TRBJ2-1|TRBV11-3|.
TGTGCCAGCAGCTGGGGGACAGGGTGGGATGAGCAGTTCTTC
CASSWGTGWDEQFF
>.|TRBJ2-7|TRBV14|.
TGTGCCAGCAGCCAAGATCAGCGAACCTACGAGCAGTACTTC
CASSQDQRTYEQYF
>.|TRBJ2-3|TRBV4-3|.
TGCGCCAGCAGCCATACCTTAGCAGATACGCAGTATTTT
CASSHTLADTQYF
>TRBD2|TRBJ2-7|TRBV25-1|few
TGTGCCACCACCTACCGGACTAGCGGCGCCTACGAGCAGTACTTC
CATTYRTSGAYEQYF
>TRBD1|TRBJ2-6|TRBV6-1|.
TGTGCCAGCAGTGGACAGGCAGGGGGCTCTGGGGCCAACGTCCTGACTTTC
CASSGQAGGSGANVLTF
>.|TRBJ2-1|TRBV28|.
TGTGCCAGCAGTTTATCGTCAGGGAAGGGCTACAATGAGCAGTTCTTC
CASSLSSGKGYNEQFF
>.|TRBJ2-1|TRBV11-2|once
TGTGCCAGCAGCCTCAGGGAAAATGAGCAGTTCTTC
CASSLRENEQFF
>TRBD2|TRBJ2-5|TRBV9|.
TGTGCCAGCAGCCCGCGGGAGGGCCTTCCATGGGAGACCCAGTACTTC
CASSPREGLPWETQYF
>TRBD2|TRBJ2-7|TRBV9|once
TGTGCCAGCAGCCGAGGGATGATAGCGGGGGTCTACGAGCAGTACTTC
CASSRGMIAGVYEQYF
>TRBD2|TRBJ2-1|TRBV6-5|.
TGTGCCAGCAGTTGGTCCGGGACTAGTCTGGGTAGTGAGCAGTTCTTC
CASSWSGTSLGSEQFF
>.|TRBJ2-7|TRBV18|.
TGTGCCAGCTCACCACCGGCCGTGCGGGGAAACGAGCAGTACTTC
CASSPPAVRGNEQYF
>TRBD2|TRBJ2-3|TRBV5-6|few
TGTGCCAGCAGCTTTCTAACTAGCGGGAGCTCGCCAGATACGCAGTATTTT
CASSFLTSGSSPDTQYF
>.|TRBJ2-7|TRBV5-1|.
TGCGCCAGCAGCGAGACTCCCTACGAGCAGTACTTC
CASSETPYEQYF
>.|TRBJ2-3|TRBV28|few
TGTGCCAGCAGAGGGGCCGCTAATACGCAGTATTTT
CASRGAANTQYF
>.|TRBJ2-3|TRBV6-4|.
TGTGCCAGCAGTGTTGACTACACCACAGATACGCAGTATTTT
CASSVDYTTDTQYF
>.|TRBJ2-1|TRBV9|.
TGTGCCAGCAGCGTAGGCGATGAGCAGTTCTTC
CASSVGDEQFF
>TRBD1|TRBJ2-2|TRBV6-4|.
TGTGCCAGCAGTCCCGGGACAGGACACACCGGGGAGCTGTTTTTT
CASSPGTGHTGELFF
>TRBD2|TRBJ2-3|TRBV2|.
TGTGCCAGCAGGCCGTCTAGCGGGAGCACAGATACGCAGTATTTT
CASRPSSGSTDTQYF
>.|TRBJ1-2|TRBV4-1|.
TGCGCCAGCAGCGAAGGGAGGGGTGCTAACTATGGCTACACCTTC
CASSEGRGANYGYTF
>TRBD1|TRBJ2-1|TRBV19|.
TGTGCCAGTAGTACGGACAGGGGGCCATCAATTTATTACAATGAGCAGTTCTTC
CASSTDRGPSIYYNEQFF
>TRBD2|TRBJ2-1|TRBV5-4|.
TGTGCCAGCAGCCCAGGGACTAGCGTTGAGCAGTTCTTC
CASSPGTSVEQFF
>TRBD1|TRBJ2-3|TRBV9|once
TGTGCCAGCAGCGCCGGACAGGCTCGAGATACGCAGTATTTT
CASSAGQARDTQYF
>TRBD1|TRBJ2-5|TRBV13|.
TGTGCCAGCAGTCACACAGGGGGCGGAGAGACCCAGTACTTC
CASSHTGGGETQYF
>TRBD2|TRBJ2-7|TRBV2|.
TGTGCCAGCAGTGTGCGGGAGGCCGCCGAGCAGTACTTC
CASSVREAAEQYF
>TRBD1|TRBJ2-1|TRBV7-9|.
TGTGCCAGCAGCATTGGACAGGTCGCCTACAATGAGCAGTTCTTC
CASSIGQVAYNEQFF
>.|TRBJ1-3|TRBV4-1|.
TGCGCCAGCAGCCAAGGTATATTTGGGAGCTCTGGAAACACCATATATTTT
CASSQGIFGSSGNTIYF
>.|TRBJ2-1|TRBV7-3|.
TGTGCCAGCAGCCTAACGGTCGCAAGCAGGGATGAGCAGTTCTTC
CASSLTVASRDEQFF
>TRBD2|TRBJ2-1|TRBV9|.
TGTGCCAGCAGCGTAGCGGAAGCGGGAGGAATTGAGCAGTTCTTC
CASSVAEAGGIEQFF